These 17 T cell receptor beta chains came from one sample sequenced in a study of early T cells in non-severe SARS-CoV-2 infection. TCRdb redid the calling of the 5' RACE reads with MiXCR, one entry per CDR3 protein. The sample comprises tens of thousands of distinct CDR3 sequences, over 4.5% of which are singletons, and approximately 5% rests with the top ten. Sequences were obtained from whole blood. The receptors come from an adult who was a healthcare worker with PCR-confirmed SARS-CoV-2 infection or an uninfected control (not recorded which).

This clonotype occurred a few times. This chain connects TRBV9 to TRBJ2-3, with no clear D. The CDR3 contains 14 residues. CDR1 SGDLS and CDR2 YYNGEE come from the germline V gene. The V end was cut by 3 bases, the J end by 3 bases, with 11 bases between. CDR3 nucleotide sequence: TGTGCCAGCAGCGCAGAAGGGTCAACAGATACGCAGTATTTT. Protein sequence: CASSAEGSTDTQYF.

This clonotype has a handful of counts. This rearrangement joins TRBV6-5 to TRBJ2-7; D possibly corresponds to TRBD1 (6 bases). The V gene's germline CDR1 is MNHEY and CDR2 SVGAGI. The CDR3 spans 14 residues. V dropped 1 base and J dropped 6 bases, with 13 bases sitting between them. The CDR3 is CASSYLPGEIEQYF. The DNA of the CDR3 is TGTGCCAGCAGTTACTTACCAGGGGAAATCGAGCAGTACTTC.

The chain is built from TRBV7-9 and TRBJ2-4; 8 nucleotides align to TRBD2. V was pared by 8 bases and J by 0 bases, with 3 bases of the junction left unmatched. The germline V gene has CDR1 SEHNR and CDR2 FQNEAQ (reference sequence). There are 14 residues in the CDR3. In DNA, the CDR3 is TGTGCCAGCGGACTAGCTGAAGCCAAAAACATTCAGTACTTC. This encodes CASGLAEAKNIQYF.

This clonotype was seen a handful of times. The CDR3 sequence: CASSLANAYEQYF. DNA for the CDR3: TGTGCCAGCAGCTTAGCAAACGCTTACGAGCAGTACTTC. The chain has TRBV7-4 and TRBJ2-7; no firm D call. CDR1 is SGHVT, CDR2 SQSDAQ, per germline. The V end was cut by 0 bases, the J end by 4 bases, with 7 bases between. CDR3 length equals 13 residues.

The sample holds many counts of this clonotype. This chain uses TRBV20-1 with TRBJ2-7; D unresolved. CDR3 length: 13 amino acids. The V and J ends lost 4 bases and 5 bases respectively, with 15 bases between them. CDR1 is DFQATT and CDR2 is SNEGSKA in the germline V gene (reference sequence). CDR3 sequence reads: CSATLWALNEQYF. The CDR3, as DNA: TGCAGTGCTACGTTGTGGGCACTAAACGAGCAGTACTTC.

This clonotype occurred many times. The J gene is TRBJ2-1, the V gene TRBV30; D uncertain. V dropped 0 bases and J dropped 4 bases, with 13 bases sitting between them. The CDR3 is 15 residues long. Germline V gives CDR1 GTSNPN, CDR2 SVGIG (reference sequence). For the CDR3, the DNA is TGTGCCTGGAGTGTAGGGTCCCGGCTGTACAATGAGCAGTTCTTC. Its protein is CAWSVGSRLYNEQFF.

This clonotype was found many times. The chain is built from TRBV10-1 and TRBJ2-2, with a tentative D call TRBD2 (6 bases). The CDR3 has 14 amino acids. The germline CDR1 and CDR2 sequences are WNHNN and SYGVQD (reference sequence). V shed 5 bases and J shed 4 bases, with 11 bases lying between them. The CDR3 nucleotides are TGCGCCAGCAGTTACTCTAGCGTCACCGGGGAGCTGTTTTTT. Translation: CASSYSSVTGELFF.

This clonotype was counted at least ten times. The chain couples TRBV6-7 to TRBJ1-1, with D hard to call. TRBV6-7 is marked as an open reading frame, function uncertain. V lost 5 bases, J lost 0 bases, and 10 bases lay in between. The CDR3 has 14 residues. CDR3 protein: CASSQPSMNTEAFF. As DNA, the CDR3 is TGTGCCAGCAGTCAGCCGAGTATGAACACTGAAGCTTTCTTT.

Many counts were recorded for this clonotype. This chain joins TRBV4-1 and TRBJ2-5, with 9 bases aligning to TRBD1. CDR1 is MGHRA and CDR2 is YSYEKL in the germline V gene. The CDR3 consists of 14 residues. V lost 6 bases to trimming and J lost 2 bases; unmatched junction nucleotides: 4. CDR3 amino acids: CASSPGQGQETQYF. The CDR3 bases are TGCGCCAGCAGTCCGGGACAGGGACAAGAGACCCAGTACTTC.

The chain uses TRBV18 and TRBJ1-1; D is uncertain. V was trimmed by 3 bases and J by 5 bases, leaving 13 bases between them. The CDR3 has 14 residues. CDR1 and CDR2 from the germline V gene are KGHSH and LQKENI. Here the CDR3 reads CASSPSFLATEAFF. In DNA form, the CDR3 reads TGTGCCAGCTCACCTAGCTTCCTCGCGACTGAAGCTTTCTTT.

At least ten counts were recorded for this clonotype. V and J are TRBV20-1 and TRBJ1-6, with 8 bases that match TRBD1. CDR1 and CDR2 (germline): DFQATT, SNEGSKA (reference sequence). The CDR3 consists of 13 residues. Trimming removed 2 bases from V and 9 bases from J; junction bases left unmatched: 3. CDR3 sequence (DNA): TGCAGTGCTAGAACACAGGGGGGTTCACCCCTCCACTTT. Residues: CSARTQGGSPLHF.

This clonotype was seen many times. The genes are TRBV12-3 or TRBV12-4 and TRBJ2-5; TRBD1 matches 8 bases. The V and J ends lost 2 bases and 5 bases, in that order; junction bases with no gene match: 10. This CDR3 has 16 amino acids. The CDR3 DNA reads TGTGCCAGCAGTTTAATGCGGACAGGGTCGGGGGAGACCCAGTACTTC. It codes for CASSLMRTGSGETQYF.

The gene calls are TRBV5-1 and TRBJ2-1; D may be TRBD1 or TRBD2 (6 bases each). The germline gives CDR1 SGHRS, CDR2 YFSETQ. The germline V and J ends were trimmed by 0 bases and 6 bases, with 10 bases remaining between them. The CDR3 spans 14 residues. The CDR3: CASSLVPGANEQFF. The CDR3 DNA reads TGCGCCAGCAGCTTGGTTCCGGGGGCCAATGAGCAGTTCTTC.

This clonotype was counted many times. The V gene is TRBV10-3, the J gene TRBJ2-7; 10 bases are a match to TRBD2. This CDR3 has 15 amino acids. Germline CDR1 ENHRY, CDR2 SYGVKD. Trimming at V came to 3 bases and at J to 2 bases, leaving 4 bases not matched to a gene. The DNA of the CDR3 is TGTGCCATCAGTGAAAGACTAGCGGGTGCCTACGAGCAGTACTTC. As protein: CAISERLAGAYEQYF.

This clonotype was detected many times. The V call is TRBV4-1, the J call TRBJ2-1; 7 bases fit TRBD2. The CDR3 is 16 residues long. Germline V lookup: CDR1 MGHRA, CDR2 YSYEKL. J was trimmed by 9 bases and V by 1 base; bases with no gene match: 12. The DNA of the CDR3 is TGCGCCAGCAGCCAAGGGGTAGCGGGCCCCCCCCGTGAGCAGTTCTTC. This gives the protein CASSQGVAGPPREQFF.

V usage is TRBV29-1 and J usage is TRBJ1-4, with a tentative D call TRBD1 (5 bases). Between the trimmed V and J ends, which lost 5 bases and 7 bases, there was a span of 14 bases. This CDR3 spans 13 amino acids. From germline, CDR1 is SQVTM and CDR2 ANQGSEA. The CDR3 reads CSVTGTATEKLFF. Here the CDR3 DNA reads TGCAGCGTTACCGGGACGGCCACTGAAAAACTGTTTTTT.

This clonotype is medium-sized in the sample. The J gene is TRBJ2-1, the V gene TRBV5-1; D not certain. The CDR3 sequence is 15 residues long. CDR1 is SGHRS and CDR2 is YFSETQ in the germline V gene. With 5 bases removed from V and 0 bases from J, the gap between germline ends came to 12 bases. CDR3 DNA sequence: TGCGCCAGCAGTGAAGCCGCGAGCTCCTACAATGAGCAGTTCTTC. Its translation is CASSEAASSYNEQFF.